A selection of T cell receptor beta chains follows, all from one sample in a study of cytomegalovirus exposure and HLA in healthy donors. Sequenced by immunoSEQ multiplex PCR; TCRdb stores in-frame clones only, minus some. The data hold about 150,000 clones, with less than 85% observed a single time. The sequencing input was PBMCs. These TCRs come from a woman aged 45-60 years in good health and CMV-seropositive. The CDR3 runs from the conserved cysteine through the conserved F or W. The order of the fields is J gene, CDR3 length, clone size, D gene, V gene, CDR3 DNA, CDR3 protein. The D gene is left open where the match is weak. A row's size may be missing; if present it is once, few, many or a size class.

J: TRBJ1-5
length: 17
size: once
D: TRBD1
V: TRBV19
DNA: TGTGCCAGTAGTCCTCACCGCTTGGACAGGGCCAATCAGCCCCAGCATTTT
CDR3: CASSPHRLDRANQPQHF

J: TRBJ2-7
length: 13
size: few
D: TRBD1
V: TRBV29-1
DNA: TGCAGCGCGACCGGGACAGGATTATACGAGCAGTACTTC
CDR3: CSATGTGLYEQYF

J: TRBJ1-3
length: 14
size: once
D: NA
V: TRBV6-5
DNA: TGTGCCAGCAGCCCCGGACAGTCTGGAAACACCATATATTTT
CDR3: CASSPGQSGNTIYF

J: TRBJ2-4
length: 16
size: NA
D: TRBD2
V: TRBV5-4
DNA: TGTGCCAGCAGCCTAACTAGCGGGGGGGTCAAAAACATTCAGTACTTC
CDR3: CASSLTSGGVKNIQYF

J: TRBJ2-3
length: 19
size: NA
D: NA
V: TRBV21-1
DNA: TGTGCCAGCAGCATAGGGAAACGGAGCAAGGGACTACAAACAGATACGCAGTATTTT
CDR3: CASSIGKRSKGLQTDTQYF

J: TRBJ2-3
length: 16
size: NA
D: TRBD2
V: TRBV9
DNA: TGTGCCAGCAGCGTCGAGACTAGCGGGGGCGCAGATACGCAGTATTTT
CDR3: CASSVETSGGADTQYF

J: TRBJ2-3
length: 15
size: once
D: NA
V: TRBV4-1
DNA: TGCGCCAGCAGCCAAGAGCCCAACCGGGAGGATACGCAGTATTTT
CDR3: CASSQEPNREDTQYF

J: TRBJ2-5
length: 15
size: once
D: TRBD2
V: TRBV30
DNA: TGTGCCTGGAGTGAAGGGACTAGCGGGGGAGCGACCCAGTACTTC
CDR3: CAWSEGTSGGATQYF

J: TRBJ2-7
length: 17
size: few
D: NA
V: TRBV27
DNA: TGTGCCAGCAGTTCCCAGAAACTCGGACTGCATTCCTACGAGCAGTACTTC
CDR3: CASSSQKLGLHSYEQYF

J: TRBJ1-5
length: 13
size: NA
D: NA
V: TRBV30
DNA: TGTGCCTGGGCGGGGGGGCTGGGGCAGCCCCAGCATTTT
CDR3: CAWAGGLGQPQHF

J: TRBJ2-3
length: 16
size: NA
D: NA
V: TRBV4-2
DNA: TGTGCCAGCAGCCAAGATTCGCTAGGACTCACAGATACGCAGTATTTT
CDR3: CASSQDSLGLTDTQYF

J: TRBJ2-6
length: 18
size: few
D: TRBD1
V: TRBV12-5
DNA: TGTGCTAGTGGTCAGGGACAGGGGGCGAATCGTGGGGCCAACGTCCTGACTTTC
CDR3: CASGQGQGANRGANVLTF

J: TRBJ2-7
length: 17
size: NA
D: NA
V: TRBV11-2
DNA: TGTGCCAGCAGGCGTACCACATCAGGGGGAGGTTTCTACGAGCAGTACTTC
CDR3: CASRRTTSGGGFYEQYF

J: TRBJ2-3
length: 13
size: NA
D: NA
V: TRBV6-6
DNA: TGTGCCAGCAGTCCGCGGGGCACAGATACGCAGTATTTT
CDR3: CASSPRGTDTQYF

J: TRBJ2-1
length: 17
size: NA
D: TRBD2
V: TRBV7-2
DNA: TGTGCCAGCAGCTTGGGGGGGACTTCTCACTCCTACAATGAGCAGTTCTTC
CDR3: CASSLGGTSHSYNEQFF

J: TRBJ2-1
length: 14
size: NA
D: TRBD2
V: TRBV15
DNA: TGTGCCACCAGCTTTACGGCGGGGGTCAATGAGCAGTTCTTC
CDR3: CATSFTAGVNEQFF

J: TRBJ1-5
length: 15
size: NA
D: NA
V: TRBV5-6
DNA: TGTGCCAGCAGCTTTCGGGGGGCCGCCGAACAGCCCCAGCATTTT
CDR3: CASSFRGAAEQPQHF

J: TRBJ1-1
length: 12
size: NA
D: NA
V: TRBV27
DNA: TGTGCCAGCAGTTTATCGGCGGGCGAGTTGGACTTT
CDR3: CASSLSAGELDF

J: TRBJ1-2
length: 12
size: NA
D: NA
V: TRBV7-9
DNA: TGTGCCAGCTTAAACCTAGACTATGGCTACACCTTC
CDR3: CASLNLDYGYTF